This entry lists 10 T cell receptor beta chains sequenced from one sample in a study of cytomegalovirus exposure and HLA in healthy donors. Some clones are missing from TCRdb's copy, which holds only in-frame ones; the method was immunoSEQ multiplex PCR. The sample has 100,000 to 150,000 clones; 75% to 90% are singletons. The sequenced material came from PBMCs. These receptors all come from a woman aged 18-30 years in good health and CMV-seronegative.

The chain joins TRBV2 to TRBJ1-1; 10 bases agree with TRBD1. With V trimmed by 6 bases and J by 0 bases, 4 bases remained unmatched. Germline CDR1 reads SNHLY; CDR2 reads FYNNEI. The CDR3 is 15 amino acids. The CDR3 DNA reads TGTGCCAGCAGGGCGGGACAGGGGCTGAACACTGAAGCTTTCTTT. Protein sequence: CASRAGQGLNTEAFF.

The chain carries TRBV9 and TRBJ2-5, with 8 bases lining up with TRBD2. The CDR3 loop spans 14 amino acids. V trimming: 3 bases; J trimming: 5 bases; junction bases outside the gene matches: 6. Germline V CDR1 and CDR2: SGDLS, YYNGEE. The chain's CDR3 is CASSARGGWETQYF. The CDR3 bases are TGTGCCAGCAGCGCCCGGGGGGGTTGGGAGACCCAGTACTTC.

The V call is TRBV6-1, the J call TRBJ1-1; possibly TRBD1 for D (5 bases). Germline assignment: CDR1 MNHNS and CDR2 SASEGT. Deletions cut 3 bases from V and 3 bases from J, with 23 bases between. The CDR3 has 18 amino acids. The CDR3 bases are TGTGCCAGCAGTGATCTTTTGACAGCCCGAGGTGTCGACACTGAAGCTTTCTTT. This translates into CASSDLLTARGVDTEAFF.

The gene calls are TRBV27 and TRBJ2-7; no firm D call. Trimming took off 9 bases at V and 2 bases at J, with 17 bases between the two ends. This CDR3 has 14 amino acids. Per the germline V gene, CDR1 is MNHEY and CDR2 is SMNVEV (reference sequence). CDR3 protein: CASTPTAVTYEQYF. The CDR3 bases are TGTGCCAGTACCCCGACGGCGGTCACCTACGAGCAGTACTTC.

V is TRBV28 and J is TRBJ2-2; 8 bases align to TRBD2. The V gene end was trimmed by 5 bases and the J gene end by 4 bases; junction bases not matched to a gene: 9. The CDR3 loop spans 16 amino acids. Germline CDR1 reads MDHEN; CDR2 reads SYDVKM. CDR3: CASSPPGLDSTGELFF. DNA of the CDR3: TGTGCCAGCAGTCCCCCGGGACTAGATAGCACCGGGGAGCTGTTTTTT.

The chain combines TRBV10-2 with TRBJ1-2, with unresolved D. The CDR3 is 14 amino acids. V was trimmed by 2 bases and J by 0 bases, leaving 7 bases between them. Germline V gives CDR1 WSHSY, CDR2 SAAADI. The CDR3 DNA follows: TGCGCCAGCAGTGAGGGGCGAGCTAACTATGGCTACACCTTC. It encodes CASSEGRANYGYTF.

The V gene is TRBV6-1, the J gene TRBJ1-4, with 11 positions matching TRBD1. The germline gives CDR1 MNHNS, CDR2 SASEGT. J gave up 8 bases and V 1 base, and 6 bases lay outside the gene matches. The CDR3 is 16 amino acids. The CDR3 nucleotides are TGTGCCAGCAGTGAAGTCACCGGGACAGGGGGGGAAAAACTGTTTTTT. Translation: CASSEVTGTGGEKLFF.

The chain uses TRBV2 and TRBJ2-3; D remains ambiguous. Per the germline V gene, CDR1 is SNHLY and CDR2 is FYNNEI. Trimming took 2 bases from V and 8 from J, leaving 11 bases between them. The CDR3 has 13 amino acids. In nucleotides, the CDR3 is TGTGCCAGCAGTGAAACCGGGTCGGTTACGCAGTATTTT. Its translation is CASSETGSVTQYF.

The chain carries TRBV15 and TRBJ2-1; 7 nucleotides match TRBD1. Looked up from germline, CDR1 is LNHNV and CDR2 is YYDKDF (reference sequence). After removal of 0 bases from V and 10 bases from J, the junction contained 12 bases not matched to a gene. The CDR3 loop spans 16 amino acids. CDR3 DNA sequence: TGTGCCACCAGCAGAGACGACAGGGCGGCGTCCAGGGAGCAGTTCTTC. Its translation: CATSRDDRAASREQFF.

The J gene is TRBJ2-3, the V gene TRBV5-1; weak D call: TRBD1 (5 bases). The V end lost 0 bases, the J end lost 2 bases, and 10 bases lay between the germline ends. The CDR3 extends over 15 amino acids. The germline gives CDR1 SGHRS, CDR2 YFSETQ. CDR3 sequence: CASSLGQSLTDTQYF. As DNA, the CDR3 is TGCGCCAGCAGCTTGGGACAGAGCCTCACAGATACGCAGTATTTT.